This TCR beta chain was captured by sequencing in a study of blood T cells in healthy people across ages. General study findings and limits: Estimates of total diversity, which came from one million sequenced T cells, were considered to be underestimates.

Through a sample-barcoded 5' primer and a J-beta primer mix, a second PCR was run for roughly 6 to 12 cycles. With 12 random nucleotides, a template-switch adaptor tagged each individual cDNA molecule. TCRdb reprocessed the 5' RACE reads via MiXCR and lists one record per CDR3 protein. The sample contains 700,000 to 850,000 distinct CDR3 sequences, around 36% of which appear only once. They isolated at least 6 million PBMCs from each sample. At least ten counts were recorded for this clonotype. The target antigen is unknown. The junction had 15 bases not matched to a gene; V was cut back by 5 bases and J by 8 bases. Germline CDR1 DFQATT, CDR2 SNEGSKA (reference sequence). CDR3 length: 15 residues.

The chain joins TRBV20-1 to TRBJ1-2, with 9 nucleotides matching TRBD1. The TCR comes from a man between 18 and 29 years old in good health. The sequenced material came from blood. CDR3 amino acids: CSARPGTGLREGYTF. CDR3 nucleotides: TGCAGTGCTCGTCCCGGGACAGGGTTACGGGAAGGCTACACCTTC.